This TCR beta chain was found in a study of blood T cell repertoires in COVID-19. Background on the study: The origin of the acute and convalescent COVID-19 samples was the United States, Italy and Spain. T cells, B-cell-depleted T cells, or PBMCs provided the cDNA or gDNA that served as material.

Original handling: From reference gene primer amplification, estimates of nucleated cell counts were derived. Some clones are missing from TCRdb's copy, which holds only in-frame ones; the method was immunoSEQ multiplex PCR. The V and J calls and clone size are taken from that table; D and trimming were inferred from the DNA. Among 100,000 to 150,000 clones, just under 90% were seen once, and the ten largest hold 2% to 2.5%. V was clipped by 6 bases and J by 3 bases; unmatched bases: 7. Germline CDR1 reads SGHAT; CDR2 reads FQNNGV. This CDR3 is built from 15 residues. The TCR sequence derives from a woman in her 50s with acute or convalescent COVID-19. This rearrangement joins TRBV11-2 to TRBJ1-1; 10 bases map to TRBD1. Material for sequencing was peripheral blood. CDR3 bases: TGTGCCAGCAGTTACGCCGGGACAGGGGACACTGAAGCTTTCTTT. Its protein is CASSYAGTGDTEAFF.